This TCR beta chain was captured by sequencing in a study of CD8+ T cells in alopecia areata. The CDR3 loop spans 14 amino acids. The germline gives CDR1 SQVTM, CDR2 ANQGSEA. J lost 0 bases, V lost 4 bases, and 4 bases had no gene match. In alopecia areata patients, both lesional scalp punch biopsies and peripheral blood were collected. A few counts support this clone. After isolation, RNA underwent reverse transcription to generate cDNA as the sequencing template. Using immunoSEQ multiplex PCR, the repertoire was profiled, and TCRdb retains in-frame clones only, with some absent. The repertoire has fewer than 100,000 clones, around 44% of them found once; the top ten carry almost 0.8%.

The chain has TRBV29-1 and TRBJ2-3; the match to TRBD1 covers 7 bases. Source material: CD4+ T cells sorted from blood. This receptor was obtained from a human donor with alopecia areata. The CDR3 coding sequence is TGCAGCGTTGGAGGGGGCTATAGCACAGATACGCAGTATTTT. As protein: CSVGGGYSTDTQYF.